The 27 T cell receptor beta chains in this list originate from one sample, sequenced in a study of T-cell reconstitution after alpha-beta-depleted transplantation in children. During its preparation, the TCRbeta library received unique molecular identifiers. TCRdb recomputed calls from the PCR reads with MiXCR, one row per CDR3 protein. The sample comprises more than 450,000 distinct CDR3 sequences, about 17% of which are singletons, and less than 4% rests with the top ten. Sample: PBMCs from the stem cell graft donor, taken from the stem cell graft. These receptors originate from a human donor who donated a stem cell graft to a child with acute lymphoblastic leukemia.

This chain connects TRBV18 to TRBJ1-1; possibly TRBD1 for D (5 bases). V shed 3 bases and J shed 3 bases, with 8 bases lying between them. The germline V gene encodes CDR1 KGHSH and CDR2 LQKENI. The CDR3 sequence is 13 residues long. The DNA of the CDR3 is TGTGCCAGCTCACCTACACAGGACACTGAAGCTTTCTTT. Protein product: CASSPTQDTEAFF.

The chain has TRBV2 and TRBJ2-1, with TRBD2 matching over 11 bases. V dropped 6 bases and J dropped 5; count of bases not matched to a gene: 3. The CDR3 contains 14 residues. CDR1 and CDR2 (germline): SNHLY, FYNNEI. The CDR3 DNA reads as TGTGCCAGCAGGGTGACTAGCGGGAACAATGAGCAGTTCTTC. It encodes CASRVTSGNNEQFF.

The V and J genes are TRBV11-2 and TRBJ2-1; no clear D. CDR3 size: 13 residues. V lost 5 bases and J 6 bases, leaving 11 bases between the germline ends. Germline V gives CDR1 SGHAT, CDR2 FQNNGV. CDR3 DNA: TGTGCCAGCAGCCTCGACTGGGCCAATGAGCAGTTCTTC. Its translation: CASSLDWANEQFF.

This clonotype was recorded a few times. V and J are TRBV18 and TRBJ2-1; D perhaps matches TRBD2 (6 bases). CDR3 length: 15 residues. Trimming cost V 0 bases and J 4 bases, with 10 bases left between them. Germline lookup yields CDR1 KGHSH and CDR2 LQKENI. The CDR3 is CASSPPDYLYNEQFF. The CDR3 region has the DNA TGTGCCAGCTCACCACCGGACTACCTATACAATGAGCAGTTCTTC.

This clonotype was found many times. This chain uses TRBV4-1 with TRBJ2-7; TRBD1 or TRBD2 may be the D gene (5 bases each). The CDR3 sequence is 16 residues long. The V gene's germline CDR1 is MGHRA and CDR2 YSYEKL. Trimming stripped 4 bases from V and 3 bases from J, with 19 bases between. For the CDR3, the DNA is TGCGCCAGCAGCCCCCTGTTGGGGACGGCCTACTACGAGCAGTACTTC. Amino acid sequence: CASSPLLGTAYYEQYF.

In this sample, this clonotype turned up a few times. The gene calls are TRBV10-2 and TRBJ2-2, with 7 bases matching TRBD2. The length of the CDR3 is 15 residues. Germline V gene data show CDR1 as WSHSY and CDR2 as SAAADI. Losses at the gene ends were 2 bases for V and 4 bases for J; bases not matched to a gene: 4. DNA for the CDR3: TGCGCCAGCAGTGAGAGGGCTAGCGGCACCGGGGAGCTGTTTTTT. Amino acid sequence: CASSERASGTGELFF.

This chain joins TRBV7-6 and TRBJ2-5; TRBD1 is a possible D gene (5 bases). V was cut by 2 bases and J by 6 bases, with 16 bases left in between. Germline CDR1 is SGHVS and CDR2 is FNYEAQ. The CDR3 loop spans 15 amino acids. CDR3 sequence reads: CASSLLGLDLKTQYF. CDR3 in DNA: TGTGCCAGCAGCTTACTGGGGCTAGATCTGAAGACCCAGTACTTC.

The chain combines TRBV25-1 with TRBJ2-1; 12 bases align to TRBD2. Germline CDR1 is MGHDK and CDR2 is SYGVNS. CDR3 size: 21 residues. After removal of 4 bases from V and 2 bases from J, the junction contained 18 bases not matched to a gene. CDR3 loop: CASSGEKQGARLAGAYNEQFF. The CDR3 DNA reads TGTGCCAGCAGTGGCGAAAAACAGGGGGCGCGACTAGCGGGAGCCTACAATGAGCAGTTCTTC.

The rearrangement uses TRBV5-1 and TRBJ2-7; D is uncertain. The length of the CDR3 is 15 residues. The V end lost 0 bases, the J end lost 5 bases, and 15 bases lay between the germline ends. Germline CDR1 reads SGHRS; CDR2 reads YFSETQ. The CDR3 here is CASSLEASSLDEQYF. As DNA, the CDR3 is TGCGCCAGCAGCTTGGAAGCTAGTAGTCTAGACGAGCAGTACTTC.

V usage is TRBV24-1 and J usage is TRBJ2-2, with D possibly being TRBD2 (5 bases). CDR3 size: 14 residues. Germline V gives CDR1 KGHDR, CDR2 SFDVKD. V was clipped by 6 bases and J by 2 bases, with 9 bases between them. CDR3 loop: CATSSRGNTGELFF. In DNA form, the CDR3 reads TGTGCCACCAGTAGCCGGGGAAACACCGGGGAGCTGTTTTTT.

This clonotype has a handful of counts. The genes are TRBV7-2 and TRBJ1-2; D uncertain. Trimming cost V 1 base and J 2 bases, with 5 bases left between them. The CDR3 spans 13 residues. The germline V gene has CDR1 SGHTA and CDR2 FQGNSA. The CDR3 loop reads CASSLVVNYGYTF. CDR3 bases: TGTGCCAGCAGCTTAGTTGTGAACTATGGCTACACCTTC.

This clonotype was detected a few times. V is TRBV29-1 and J is TRBJ2-5, with D possibly matching TRBD1 (6 bases). The CDR3 consists of 14 residues. Germline CDR1 is SQVTM and CDR2 is ANQGSEA. Deletions cut 7 bases from V and 5 bases from J, with 20 bases between. In DNA form, the CDR3 reads TGCAGCGCCGAAGCGGCAGGGGCGGGCGAGACCCAGTACTTC. The encoded protein is CSAEAAGAGETQYF.

The CDR3 loop reads CASSRGRLLTYEQYF. The CDR3 region has the DNA TGTGCCAGCAGCCGAGGACGCCTGTTAACTTACGAGCAGTACTTC. This chain connects TRBV7-2 to TRBJ2-7; D gene unclear. The CDR3 spans 15 residues. Trimming removed 5 bases at V and 4 bases at J, with 18 bases between. Germline V lookup: CDR1 SGHTA, CDR2 FQGNSA.

The chain is built from TRBV4-2 and TRBJ2-7, with 7 bases lining up with TRBD2. V lost 2 bases to trimming and J lost 6 bases; unmatched junction nucleotides: 7. Germline loops: CDR1 LGHNA, CDR2 YNFKEQ. The CDR3 has 14 amino acids. The CDR3 DNA sequence: TGTGCCAGCAGCCAAACGGCGGGAGCGTTCGAGCAGTACTTC. Translated: CASSQTAGAFEQYF.

This clonotype was counted a few times. V gene TRBV4-1 combines with J gene TRBJ1-1, with TRBD1 matching over 9 bases. V gave up 2 bases and J gave up 4 bases; unmatched junction bases: 5. There are 15 residues in the CDR3. Germline lookup yields CDR1 MGHRA and CDR2 YSYEKL. CDR3 residues: CASSQLGQGITEAFF. In nucleotides, the CDR3 is TGCGCCAGCAGCCAACTGGGACAGGGAATCACTGAAGCTTTCTTT.

This chain joins TRBV5-1 and TRBJ2-7; 9 positions agree with TRBD1. CDR3 length: 16 residues. The junction had 14 bases not matched to a gene; V was cut back by 4 bases and J by 6 bases. Germline assignment: CDR1 SGHRS and CDR2 YFSETQ. For the CDR3, the DNA is TGCGCCAGCAGCCCTCTTCTGGGACAGGGTCCCCCCGAGCAGTACTTC. Translation: CASSPLLGQGPPEQYF.

The CDR3: CATRAGNFPGLQYNEQFF. CDR3 DNA: TGTGCCACACGTGCAGGTAATTTTCCGGGACTACAATACAATGAGCAGTTCTTC. This chain connects TRBV6-1 to TRBJ2-1, with TRBD2 identical over 7 bases. The CDR3 covers 18 residues. V shed 10 bases, J shed 4 bases, and the junction held 22 bases outside the gene matches. Germline V CDR1 and CDR2: MNHNS, SASEGT.

The genes are TRBV10-3 and TRBJ2-1; 11 bases agree with TRBD2. The length of the CDR3 is 16 residues. Per the germline V gene, CDR1 is ENHRY and CDR2 is SYGVKD. The V segment lost 3 bases and the J segment 0 bases; nucleotides outside the gene matches: 1. The CDR3 DNA follows: TGTGCCATCAGTGAACTAGCGGGAGACTCCTACAATGAGCAGTTCTTC. This sequence encodes CAISELAGDSYNEQFF.

The V call is TRBV10-3, the J call TRBJ2-7; perhaps TRBD1 as D (6 bases). Trimming took off 0 bases at V and 4 bases at J, with 7 bases between the two ends. Looked up from germline, CDR1 is ENHRY and CDR2 is SYGVKD. The CDR3 runs 13 residues. CDR3 DNA: TGTGCCATCAGTGAGTCGACAGGATACGAGCAGTACTTC. Translation: CAISESTGYEQYF.

The rearrangement uses TRBV6-1 and TRBJ2-1, with D hard to call. The germline V gene encodes CDR1 MNHNS and CDR2 SASEGT. Trimming pared 6 bases from V and 7 bases from J, leaving 22 bases between. The length of the CDR3 is 16 residues. CDR3 sequence reads: CASSHLRVPGENEQFF. The CDR3 DNA reads TGTGCCAGCAGCCATCTAAGAGTCCCCGGAGAGAATGAGCAGTTCTTC.

This clonotype was seen only a few times. In DNA form, the CDR3 reads TGTGCCAGCGGGAGGGAATACCAAGAGACCCAGTACTTC. It yields the protein CASGREYQETQYF. This chain connects TRBV6-2 or TRBV6-3 to TRBJ2-5; 7 bases are a match to TRBD2. J gave up 0 bases and V 8 bases, and 3 bases lay outside the gene matches. Per the germline V gene, CDR1 is MNHEY and CDR2 is SVGEGT. The CDR3 spans 13 residues.

This clonotype was seen only a few times. The chain carries TRBV2 and TRBJ2-1, with TRBD2 matching 11 bases. Trimming took 6 bases from V and 3 from J; bases not matched to a gene: 4. Per germline, CDR1 SNHLY and CDR2 FYNNEI. The CDR3 is 15 residues long. In DNA form, the CDR3 reads TGTGCCAGCAGCGTTAGCGGGAGGGTCTACAATGAGCAGTTCTTC. This encodes CASSVSGRVYNEQFF.

The chain uses TRBV12-3 or TRBV12-4 and TRBJ1-5, with 7 bases aligning to TRBD1. With V trimmed by 3 bases and J by 5 bases, 22 bases remained unmatched. This CDR3 comprises 20 residues. The CDR3, as DNA: TGTGCCAGCAGTTTGGGGAACAACAGGGGCCCAGAGCACCCCTATCAGCCCCAGCATTTT. Amino acids: CASSLGNNRGPEHPYQPQHF.

This sequence joins TRBV12-3 or TRBV12-4 and TRBJ2-2; 13 positions agree with TRBD2. V shed 8 bases, J shed 4 bases, and the junction held 13 bases outside the gene matches. CDR3 length: 18 residues. CDR3 sequence reads: CASCSRTSGRRSTGELFF. Written as DNA, the CDR3 is TGTGCCAGCTGTTCTCGGACTAGCGGGAGAAGGAGCACCGGGGAGCTGTTTTTT.

The chain couples TRBV19 to TRBJ1-3, with D uncertain. Trimming left V 1 base short and J 0 bases short, with 10 bases between. The CDR3 contains 16 residues. Germline V gene sequence: CDR1 LNHDA, CDR2 SQIVND (reference sequence). Here the CDR3 DNA reads TGTGCCAGTAGTATAGTGGCGGCCAGCTCTGGAAACACCATATATTTT. This sequence encodes CASSIVAASSGNTIYF.

The V gene is TRBV6-1, the J gene TRBJ2-5; TRBD2 agrees at 7 bases. The germline V gene encodes CDR1 MNHNS and CDR2 SASEGT. CDR3 length equals 15 residues. J was trimmed by 4 bases and V by 1 base; bases with no gene match: 6. CDR3 coding DNA: TGTGCCAGCAGTGAAGAGGGAGGGGCAGCAGAGACCCAGTACTTC. This encodes CASSEEGGAAETQYF.

This clonotype was recorded only once. The chain carries TRBV5-1 and TRBJ2-7, with D tentatively TRBD1 (6 bases). Looked up from germline, CDR1 is SGHRS and CDR2 is YFSETQ. V lost 0 bases and J lost 4, with 14 bases in between. This CDR3 has 15 amino acids. CDR3 region: CASSLARGVTYEQYF. CDR3 DNA: TGCGCCAGCAGCTTGGCCAGGGGAGTTACGTACGAGCAGTACTTC.